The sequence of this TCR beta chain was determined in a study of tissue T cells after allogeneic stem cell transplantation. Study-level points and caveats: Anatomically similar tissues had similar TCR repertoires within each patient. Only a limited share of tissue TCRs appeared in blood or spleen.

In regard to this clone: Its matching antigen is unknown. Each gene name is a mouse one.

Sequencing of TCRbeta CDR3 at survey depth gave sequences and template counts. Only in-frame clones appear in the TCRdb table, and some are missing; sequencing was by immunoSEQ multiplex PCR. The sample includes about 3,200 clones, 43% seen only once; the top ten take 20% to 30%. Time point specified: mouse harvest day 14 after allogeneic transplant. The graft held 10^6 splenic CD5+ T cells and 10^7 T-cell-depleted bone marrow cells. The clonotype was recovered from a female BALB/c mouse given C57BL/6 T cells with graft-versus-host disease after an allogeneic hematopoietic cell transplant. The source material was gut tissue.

The CDR3 DNA, read in part, is TGTGCCAGCAGTCCGGGACAGGGGGCAGACACCCAGTAC. It specifies CASSPGQGADTQY. The whole CDR3 reads CASSPGQGADTQYF. This sequence joins TRBV26 and TRBJ2-5, with TRBD1 matching over 12 bases. The CDR3 is cut off 1 residue early in the read; its end comes from the germline J gene. Germline V gene lookup returns CDR1 KGHPV and CDR2 FQNQEV (reference sequence). V was clipped by 4 bases and J by 5 bases; unmatched bases: 1. This CDR3 has 14 residues.